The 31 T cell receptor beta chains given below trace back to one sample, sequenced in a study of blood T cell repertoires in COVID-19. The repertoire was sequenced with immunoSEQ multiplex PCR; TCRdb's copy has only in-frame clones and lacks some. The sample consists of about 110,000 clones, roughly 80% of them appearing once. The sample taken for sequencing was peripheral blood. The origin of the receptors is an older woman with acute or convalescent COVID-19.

The chain's CDR3 is CATSDSDRGGGYTF. Written as DNA, the CDR3 is TGTGCCACCAGTGACTCGGACAGGGGCGGCGGCTACACCTTC. The V and J genes are TRBV24-1 and TRBJ1-2; 9 bases line up with TRBD1. J was trimmed by 8 bases and V by 4 bases; bases with no gene match: 7. The CDR3 is made up of 14 amino acids. Germline values: CDR1 KGHDR, CDR2 SFDVKD.

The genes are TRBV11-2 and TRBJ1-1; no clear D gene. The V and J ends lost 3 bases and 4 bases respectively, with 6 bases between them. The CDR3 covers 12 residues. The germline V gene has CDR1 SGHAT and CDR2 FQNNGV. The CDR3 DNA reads TGTGCCAGCAGCTTTCCGTCCACTGAAGCTTTCTTT. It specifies CASSFPSTEAFF.

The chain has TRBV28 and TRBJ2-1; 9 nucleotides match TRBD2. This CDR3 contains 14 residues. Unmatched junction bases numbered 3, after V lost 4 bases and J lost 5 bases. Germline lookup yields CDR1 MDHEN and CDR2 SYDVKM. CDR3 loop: CASSSPSGNNEQFF. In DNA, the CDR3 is TGTGCCAGCAGTTCCCCTAGCGGGAACAATGAGCAGTTCTTC.

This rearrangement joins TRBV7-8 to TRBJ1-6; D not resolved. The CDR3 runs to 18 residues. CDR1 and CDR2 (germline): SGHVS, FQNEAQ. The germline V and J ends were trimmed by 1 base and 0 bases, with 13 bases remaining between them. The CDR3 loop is CASSLGELDYSYNSPLHF. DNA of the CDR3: TGTGCCAGCAGCTTAGGGGAGCTTGACTACTCCTATAATTCACCCCTCCACTTT. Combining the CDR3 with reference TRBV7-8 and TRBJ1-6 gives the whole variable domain GAGVSQSPRYKVAKRGQDVALRCDPISGHVSLFWYQQALGQGPEFLTYFQNEAQLDKSGLPSDRFFAERPEGSVSTLKIQRTQQEDSAVYLCASSLGELDYSYNSPLHFGNGTRLTVT.

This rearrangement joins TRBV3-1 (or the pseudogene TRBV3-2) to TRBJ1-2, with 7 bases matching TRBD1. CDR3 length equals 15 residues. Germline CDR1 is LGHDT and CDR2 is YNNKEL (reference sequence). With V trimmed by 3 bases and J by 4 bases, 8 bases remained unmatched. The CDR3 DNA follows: TGTGCCAGCAGCCAGGGCGGACAGGATTTCTATGGCTACACCTTC. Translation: CASSQGGQDFYGYTF.

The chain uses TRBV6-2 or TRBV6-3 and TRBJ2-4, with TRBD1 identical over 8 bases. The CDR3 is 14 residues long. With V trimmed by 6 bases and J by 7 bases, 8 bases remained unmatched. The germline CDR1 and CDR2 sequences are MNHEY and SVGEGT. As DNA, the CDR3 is TGTGCCAGCAGCCCTGGGACAGGTCGGAACATTCAGTACTTC. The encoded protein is CASSPGTGRNIQYF.

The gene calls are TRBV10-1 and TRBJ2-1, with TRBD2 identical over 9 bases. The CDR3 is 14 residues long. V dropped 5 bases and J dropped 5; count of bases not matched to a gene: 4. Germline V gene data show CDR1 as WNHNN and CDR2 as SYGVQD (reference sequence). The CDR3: CASSKLAGDNEQFF. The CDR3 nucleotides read TGCGCCAGCAGTAAATTAGCGGGAGACAATGAGCAGTTCTTC.

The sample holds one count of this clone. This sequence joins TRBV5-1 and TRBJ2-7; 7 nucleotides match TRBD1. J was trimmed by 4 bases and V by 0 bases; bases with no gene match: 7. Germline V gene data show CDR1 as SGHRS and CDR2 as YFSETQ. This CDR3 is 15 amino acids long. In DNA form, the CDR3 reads TGCGCCAGCAGCTTGGGGCCGGGACAGAGTTACGAGCAGTACTTC. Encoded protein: CASSLGPGQSYEQYF.

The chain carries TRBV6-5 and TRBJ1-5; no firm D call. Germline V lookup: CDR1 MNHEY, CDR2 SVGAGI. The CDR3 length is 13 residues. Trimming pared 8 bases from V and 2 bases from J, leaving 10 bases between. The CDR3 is CASHEEGNQPQHF. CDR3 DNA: TGTGCCAGCCACGAGGAGGGCAATCAGCCCCAGCATTTT.

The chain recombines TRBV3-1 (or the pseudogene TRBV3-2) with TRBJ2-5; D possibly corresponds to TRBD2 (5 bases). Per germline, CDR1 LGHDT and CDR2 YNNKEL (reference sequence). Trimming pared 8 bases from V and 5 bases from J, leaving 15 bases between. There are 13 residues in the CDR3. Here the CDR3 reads CASAVRGQETQYF. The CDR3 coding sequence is TGTGCCAGCGCCGTTCGGGGTCAGGAGACCCAGTACTTC.

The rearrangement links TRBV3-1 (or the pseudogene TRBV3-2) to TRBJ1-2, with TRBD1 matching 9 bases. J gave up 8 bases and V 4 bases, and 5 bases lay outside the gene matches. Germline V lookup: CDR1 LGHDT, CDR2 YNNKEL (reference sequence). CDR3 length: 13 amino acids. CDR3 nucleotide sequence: TGTGCCAGCAGCCCGGGACAGGGAGGAGGCTACACCTTC. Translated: CASSPGQGGGYTF.

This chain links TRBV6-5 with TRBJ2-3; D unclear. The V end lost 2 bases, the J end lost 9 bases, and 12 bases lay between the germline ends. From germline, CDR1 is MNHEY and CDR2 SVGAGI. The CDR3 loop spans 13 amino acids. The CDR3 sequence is CASSYLRRATQYF. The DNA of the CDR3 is TGTGCCAGCAGTTACCTCCGACGAGCGACGCAGTATTTT.

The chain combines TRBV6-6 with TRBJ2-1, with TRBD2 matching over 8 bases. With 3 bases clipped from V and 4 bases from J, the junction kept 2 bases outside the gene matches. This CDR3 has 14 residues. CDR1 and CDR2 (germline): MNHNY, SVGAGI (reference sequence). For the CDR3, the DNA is TGTGCCAGCAGTTATCCTAGCGGGTACAATGAGCAGTTCTTC. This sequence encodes CASSYPSGYNEQFF.

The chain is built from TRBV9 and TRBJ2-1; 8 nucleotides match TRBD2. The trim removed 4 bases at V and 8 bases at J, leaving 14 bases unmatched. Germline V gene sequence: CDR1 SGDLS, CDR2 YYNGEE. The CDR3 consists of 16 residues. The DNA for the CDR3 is TGTGCCAGCAGCCCTATTTGGGGAGCGGGAGATTATGAGCAGTTCTTC. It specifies CASSPIWGAGDYEQFF.

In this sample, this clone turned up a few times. The CDR3 loop reads CASSFLRFEGGYTF. DNA for the CDR3: TGTGCCAGCAGCTTCCTCCGGTTTGAGGGTGGCTACACCTTC. The chain employs TRBV7-2 and TRBJ1-2; unclear D gene. Germline V gene data show CDR1 as SGHTA and CDR2 as FQGNSA. The V end was cut by 3 bases, the J end by 7 bases, with 15 bases between. CDR3 length equals 14 residues. The full variable domain, with the rest looked up from reference TRBV7-2 and TRBJ1-2, is GAGVSQSPSNKVTEKGKDVELRCDPISGHTALYWYRQSLGQGLEFLIYFQGNSAPDKSGLPSDRFSAERTGGSVSTLTIQRTQQEDSAVYLCASSFLRFEGGYTFGSGTRLTVV.

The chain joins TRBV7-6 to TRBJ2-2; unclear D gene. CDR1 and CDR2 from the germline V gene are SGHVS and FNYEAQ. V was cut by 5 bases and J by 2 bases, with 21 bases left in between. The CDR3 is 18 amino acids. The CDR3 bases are TGTGCCAGCAGCAAATATGCCTCGACATACCCTAACACCGGGGAGCTGTTTTTT. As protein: CASSKYASTYPNTGELFF.

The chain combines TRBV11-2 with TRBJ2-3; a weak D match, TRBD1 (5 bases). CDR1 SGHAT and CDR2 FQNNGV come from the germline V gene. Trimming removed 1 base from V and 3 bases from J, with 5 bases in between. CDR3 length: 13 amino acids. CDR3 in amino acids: CASSLAGTDTQYF. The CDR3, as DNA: TGTGCCAGCAGCTTAGCAGGGACAGATACGCAGTATTTT.

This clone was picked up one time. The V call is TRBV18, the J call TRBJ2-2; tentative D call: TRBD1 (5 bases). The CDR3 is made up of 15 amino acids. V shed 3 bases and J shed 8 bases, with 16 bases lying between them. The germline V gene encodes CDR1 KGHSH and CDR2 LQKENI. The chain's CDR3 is CASSPDSVNIGELFF. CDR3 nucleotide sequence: TGTGCCAGCTCACCCGACAGTGTGAACATTGGGGAGCTGTTTTTT.

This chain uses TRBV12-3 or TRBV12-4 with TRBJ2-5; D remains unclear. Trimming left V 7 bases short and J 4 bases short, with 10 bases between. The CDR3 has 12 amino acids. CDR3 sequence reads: CASTRVGETQYF. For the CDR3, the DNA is TGTGCCAGCACCCGGGTCGGAGAGACCCAGTACTTC.

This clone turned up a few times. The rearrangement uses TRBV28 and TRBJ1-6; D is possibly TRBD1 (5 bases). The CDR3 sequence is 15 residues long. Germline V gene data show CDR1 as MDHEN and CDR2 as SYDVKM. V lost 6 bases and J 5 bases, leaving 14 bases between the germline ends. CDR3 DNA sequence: TGTGCCAGCAGATGGGGCCGACGGGATAATTCACCCCTCCACTTT. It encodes CASRWGRRDNSPLHF.

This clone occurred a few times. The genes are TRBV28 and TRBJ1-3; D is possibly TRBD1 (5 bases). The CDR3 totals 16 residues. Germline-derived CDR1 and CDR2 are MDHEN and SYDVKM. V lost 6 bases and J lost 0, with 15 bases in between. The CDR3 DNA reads TGTGCCAGCAGAACTGGGGGGGGGTACTCTGGAAACACCATATATTTT. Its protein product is CASRTGGGYSGNTIYF.

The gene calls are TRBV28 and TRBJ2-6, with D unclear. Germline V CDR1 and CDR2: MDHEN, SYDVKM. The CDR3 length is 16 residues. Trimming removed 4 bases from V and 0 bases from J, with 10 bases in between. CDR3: CASSSPGNSGANVLTF. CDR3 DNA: TGTGCCAGCAGTTCCCCAGGCAACTCTGGGGCCAACGTCCTGACTTTC.

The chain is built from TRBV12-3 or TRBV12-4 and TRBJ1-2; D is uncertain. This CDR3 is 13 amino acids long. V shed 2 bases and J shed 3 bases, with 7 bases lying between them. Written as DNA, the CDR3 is TGTGCCAGCAGTTTATCCGGGGACTATGGCTACACCTTC. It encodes CASSLSGDYGYTF.

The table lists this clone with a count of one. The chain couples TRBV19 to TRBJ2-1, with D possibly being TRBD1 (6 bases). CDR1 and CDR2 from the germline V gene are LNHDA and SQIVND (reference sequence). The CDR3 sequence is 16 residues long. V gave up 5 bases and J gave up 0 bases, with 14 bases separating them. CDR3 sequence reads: CASSFTRGSSYNEQFF. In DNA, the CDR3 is TGTGCCAGTAGTTTTACCAGGGGAAGCTCCTACAATGAGCAGTTCTTC.

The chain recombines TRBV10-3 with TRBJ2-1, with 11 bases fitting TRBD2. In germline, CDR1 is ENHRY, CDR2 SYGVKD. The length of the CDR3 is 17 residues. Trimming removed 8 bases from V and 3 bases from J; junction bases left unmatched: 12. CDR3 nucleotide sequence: TGTGCCATCTCTTCTTCACTAGCGGGAGCAGACTACAATGAGCAGTTCTTC. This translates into CAISSSLAGADYNEQFF.

The CDR3 nucleotides read TGCGCCAGCAGCCAAGAGAGCTTTTCCACCGGGGAGCTGTTTTTT. Translating it yields CASSQESFSTGELFF. The V gene is TRBV4-1, the J gene TRBJ2-2, with no clear D. This CDR3 is built from 15 residues. CDR1 is MGHRA, CDR2 YSYEKL, per germline. The ends were cut back, 0 bases at V and 4 bases at J, with 9 bases in the middle.

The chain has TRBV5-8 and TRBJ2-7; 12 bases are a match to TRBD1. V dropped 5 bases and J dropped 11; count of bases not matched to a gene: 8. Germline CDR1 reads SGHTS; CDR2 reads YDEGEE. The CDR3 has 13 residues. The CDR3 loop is CASSRDRGPREYF. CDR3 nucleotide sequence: TGTGCCAGCAGTCGGGACAGGGGGCCCAGGGAGTACTTC.

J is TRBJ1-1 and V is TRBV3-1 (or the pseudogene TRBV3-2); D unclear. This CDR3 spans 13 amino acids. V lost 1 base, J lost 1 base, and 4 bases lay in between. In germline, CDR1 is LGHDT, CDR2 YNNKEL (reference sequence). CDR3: CASSQGANTEAFF. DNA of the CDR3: TGTGCCAGCAGCCAAGGAGCGAACACTGAAGCTTTCTTT.

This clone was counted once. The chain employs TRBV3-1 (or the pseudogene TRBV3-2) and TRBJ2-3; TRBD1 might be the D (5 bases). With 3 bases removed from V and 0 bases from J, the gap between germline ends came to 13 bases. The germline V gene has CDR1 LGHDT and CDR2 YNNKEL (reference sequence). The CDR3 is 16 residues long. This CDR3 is CASSQQTVSSTDTQYF. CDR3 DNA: TGTGCCAGCAGCCAGCAGACAGTCTCCAGCACAGATACGCAGTATTTT.

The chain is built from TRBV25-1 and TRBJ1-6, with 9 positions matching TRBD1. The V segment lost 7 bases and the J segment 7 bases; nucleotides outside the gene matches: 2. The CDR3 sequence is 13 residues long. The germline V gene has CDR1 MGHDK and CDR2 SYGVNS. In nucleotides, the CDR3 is TGTGCCAGCATGACAGGGGGGAATTCACCCCTCCACTTT. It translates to CASMTGGNSPLHF.

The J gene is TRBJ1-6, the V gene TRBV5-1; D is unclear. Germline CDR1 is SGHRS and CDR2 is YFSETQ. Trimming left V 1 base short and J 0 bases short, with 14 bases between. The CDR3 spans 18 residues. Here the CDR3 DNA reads TGCGCCAGCAGCTTGAGTCCGCCAGAACGCTCCTATAATTCACCCCTCCACTTT. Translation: CASSLSPPERSYNSPLHF.